Listed below are T cell receptor beta chains from one sample, sequenced in a study of OX40 agonist ivuxolimab in advanced cancers. Sequencing used immunoSEQ multiplex PCR; TCRdb keeps in-frame clones, though not all of them. The sample records over 85,000 clones, roughly four fifths being singletons. Specimen: CD4+ or CD8+ T cells sorted from blood, collected in a trial of the OX40 agonist ivuxolimab. The receptors originated from an adult with an advanced solid tumor such as melanoma, head and neck, liver or kidney cancer. Both conserved end residues are part of each CDR3.

J: TRBJ2-5
V: TRBV6-5
CDR3: CASSFSIGETQYF

J: TRBJ2-1
V: TRBV19
CDR3: CASSIRGVLYNEQFF

J: TRBJ2-7
V: TRBV11-2
CDR3: CASSLRQGSYEQYF

J: TRBJ2-4
V: TRBV27
CDR3: CASSRTVFDPQNIQYF

J: TRBJ1-2
V: TRBV30
CDR3: CAWAPMAGHGYTF

J: TRBJ2-2
V: TRBV28
CDR3: CASSLLQGPPNTGELFF

J: TRBJ1-4
V: TRBV11-2
CDR3: CASSPTINEKLFF

J: TRBJ2-7
V: TRBV18
CDR3: CASSPRGLSSYEQYF

J: TRBJ2-1
V: TRBV7-2
CDR3: CASSLGVSESKFF

J: TRBJ1-3
V: TRBV6-1
CDR3: CASGLLGNTIYF

J: TRBJ2-7
V: TRBV7-2
CDR3: CASSFRRGSEQYF

J: TRBJ2-6
V: TRBV19
CDR3: CASTGPLGANVLTF

J: TRBJ2-2
V: TRBV15
CDR3: CATTGDIGTGELFF

J: TRBJ1-3
V: TRBV5-1
CDR3: CASSLGGGSSGNTIYF

J: TRBJ1-5
V: TRBV28
CDR3: CASKSGGNQPQHF

J: TRBJ2-5
V: TRBV12-5
CDR3: CASGSGLNQETQYF

J: TRBJ2-7
V: TRBV4-1
CDR3: CASSQATSGTYEQYF

J: TRBJ2-7
V: TRBV5-6
CDR3: CASSFTGVYEQYF

J: TRBJ2-5
V: TRBV7-9
CDR3: CASSFLRGQRETQYF

J: TRBJ2-1
V: TRBV7-8
CDR3: CASSLGGNYNEQFF

J: TRBJ1-6
V: TRBV15
CDR3: CATRDSMVVSPLHF

J: TRBJ1-2
V: TRBV6-5
CDR3: CASTGQGTGYTF

J: TRBJ1-2
V: TRBV7-9
CDR3: CASSLVNGWGYTF

J: TRBJ1-2
V: TRBV2
CDR3: CASSGRGGYGYTF

J: TRBJ2-7
V: TRBV14
CDR3: CASSLRGGVTYEQYF

J: TRBJ2-2
V: TRBV11-2
CDR3: CASSSRGTINTGELFF

J: TRBJ2-7
V: TRBV7-2
CDR3: CASSKGQGAGEQYF

J: TRBJ2-1
V: TRBV5-1
CDR3: CASGQGPSSNEQFF

J: TRBJ1-2
V: TRBV6-6
CDR3: CASSYRQGNGYTF

J: TRBJ1-1
V: TRBV5-5
CDR3: CASSFGSPNMLNTEAFF

J: TRBJ2-2
V: TRBV6-5
CDR3: CASRTGLAGGELFF

J: TRBJ1-5
V: TRBV7-9
CDR3: CASSSGRGSSNQPQHF

J: TRBJ2-4
V: TRBV5-6
CDR3: CASSPTRVGIQYF